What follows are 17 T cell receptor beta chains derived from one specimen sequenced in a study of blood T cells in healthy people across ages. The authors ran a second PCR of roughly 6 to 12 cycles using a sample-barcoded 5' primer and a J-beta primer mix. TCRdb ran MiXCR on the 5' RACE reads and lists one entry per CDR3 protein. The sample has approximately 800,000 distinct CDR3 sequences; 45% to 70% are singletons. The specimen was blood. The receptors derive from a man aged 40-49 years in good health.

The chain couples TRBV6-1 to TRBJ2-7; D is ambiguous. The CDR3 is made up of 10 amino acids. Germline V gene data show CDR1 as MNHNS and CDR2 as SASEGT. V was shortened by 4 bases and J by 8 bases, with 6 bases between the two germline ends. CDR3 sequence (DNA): TGTGCCAGCAGTGTGACGCAGCAGTACTTC. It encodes CASSVTQQYF.

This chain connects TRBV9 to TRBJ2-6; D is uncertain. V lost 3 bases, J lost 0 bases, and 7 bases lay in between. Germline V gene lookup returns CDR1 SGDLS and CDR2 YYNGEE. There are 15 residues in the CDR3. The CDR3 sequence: CASSAANSGANVLTF. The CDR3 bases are TGTGCCAGCAGCGCCGCAAACTCTGGGGCCAACGTCCTGACTTTC.

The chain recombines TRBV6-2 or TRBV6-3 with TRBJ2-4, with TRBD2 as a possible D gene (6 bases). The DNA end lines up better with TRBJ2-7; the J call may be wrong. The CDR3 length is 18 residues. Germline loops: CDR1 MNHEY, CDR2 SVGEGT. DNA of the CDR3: TGTGCCAGCAGTTACTCCCTAATCCGGCAGGGAGGTCCCTACGAGCAGTACTTC. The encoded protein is CASSYSLIRQGGPYEQYF.

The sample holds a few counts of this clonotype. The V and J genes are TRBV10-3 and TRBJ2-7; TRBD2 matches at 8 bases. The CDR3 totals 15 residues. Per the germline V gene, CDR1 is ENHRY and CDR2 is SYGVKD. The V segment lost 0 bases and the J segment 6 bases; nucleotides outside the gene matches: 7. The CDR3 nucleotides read TGTGCCATCAGTGAGTCGGGACTAGGTCGGCTCGAGCAGTACTTC. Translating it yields CAISESGLGRLEQYF.

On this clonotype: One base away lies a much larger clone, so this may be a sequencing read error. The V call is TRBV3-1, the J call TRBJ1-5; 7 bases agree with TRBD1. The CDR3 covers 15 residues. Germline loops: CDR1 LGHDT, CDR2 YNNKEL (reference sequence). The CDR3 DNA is TGTGCCAGCAGCCTGGGACAGAATAGCAGTCAGCCCCAGCATTTT. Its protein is CASSLGQNSSQPQHF.

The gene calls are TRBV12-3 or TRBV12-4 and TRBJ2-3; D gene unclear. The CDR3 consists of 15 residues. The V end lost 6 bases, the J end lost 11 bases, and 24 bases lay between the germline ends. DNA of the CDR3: TGTGCCAGCAGACCAGGCACACAAGTCATCGAAATGCAGTATTTT. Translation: CASRPGTQVIEMQYF.

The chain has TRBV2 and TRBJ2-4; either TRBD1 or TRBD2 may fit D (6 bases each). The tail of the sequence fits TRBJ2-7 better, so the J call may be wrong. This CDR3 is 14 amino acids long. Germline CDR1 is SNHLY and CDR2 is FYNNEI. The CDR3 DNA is TGTGCCAGCGGGGGGCGGCGGTCGAGGCGCGAGCAGTACTTC. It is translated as CASGGRRSRREQYF.

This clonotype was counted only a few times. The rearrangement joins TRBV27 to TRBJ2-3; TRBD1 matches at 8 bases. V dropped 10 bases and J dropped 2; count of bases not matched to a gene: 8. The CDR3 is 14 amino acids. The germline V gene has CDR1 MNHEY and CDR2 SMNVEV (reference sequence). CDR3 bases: TGTGCCACTACGACAGGGGCGTACACAGATACGCAGTATTTT. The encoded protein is CATTTGAYTDTQYF.

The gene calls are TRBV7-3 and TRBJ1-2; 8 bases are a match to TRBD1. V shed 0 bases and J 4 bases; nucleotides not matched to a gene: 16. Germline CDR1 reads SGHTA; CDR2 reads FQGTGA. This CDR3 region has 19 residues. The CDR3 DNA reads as TGTGCCAGCAGCTTAACGAAAACGGACAGGGCCATTCCCATCTATGGCTACACCTTC. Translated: CASSLTKTDRAIPIYGYTF.

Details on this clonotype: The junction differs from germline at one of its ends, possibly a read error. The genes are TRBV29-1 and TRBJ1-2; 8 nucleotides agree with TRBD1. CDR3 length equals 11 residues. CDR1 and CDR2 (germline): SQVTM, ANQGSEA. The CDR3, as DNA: TGCAGCGTTGAGACAGGGGATGGCGACACCTTC. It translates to CSVETGDGDTF.

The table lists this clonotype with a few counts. CDR3 DNA sequence: TGTGCCAGCAACCATCCGGGAGGGGAATCTCAAGAGACCCAGTACTTC. It yields the protein CASNHPGGESQETQYF. The rearrangement joins TRBV7-9 to TRBJ2-5; 8 nucleotides match TRBD2. CDR1 and CDR2 (germline): SEHNR, FQNEAQ (reference sequence). The V segment lost 7 bases and the J segment 2 bases; nucleotides outside the gene matches: 12. The CDR3 totals 16 residues. The complete variable domain, with remaining parts taken from reference TRBV7-9 and TRBJ2-5, reads DTGVSQNPRHKITKRGQNVTFRCDPISEHNRLYWYRQTLGQGPEFLTYFQNEAQLEKSRLLSDRFSAERPKGSFSTLEIQRTEQGDSAMYLCASNHPGGESQETQYFGPGTRLLVL.

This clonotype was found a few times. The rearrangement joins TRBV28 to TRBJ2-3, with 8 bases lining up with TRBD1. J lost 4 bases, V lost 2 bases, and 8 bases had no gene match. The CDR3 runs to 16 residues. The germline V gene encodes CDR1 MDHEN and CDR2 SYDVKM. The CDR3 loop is CASSLDQGAVADTQYF. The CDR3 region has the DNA TGTGCCAGCAGTTTAGACCAGGGGGCGGTCGCAGATACGCAGTATTTT.

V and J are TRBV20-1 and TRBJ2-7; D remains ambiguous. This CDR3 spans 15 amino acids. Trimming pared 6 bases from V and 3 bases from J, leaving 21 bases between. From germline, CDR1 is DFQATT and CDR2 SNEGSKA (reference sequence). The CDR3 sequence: CSAKDTFYYGYEQYF. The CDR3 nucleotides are TGCAGTGCCAAAGACACCTTCTACTATGGCTACGAGCAGTACTTC.

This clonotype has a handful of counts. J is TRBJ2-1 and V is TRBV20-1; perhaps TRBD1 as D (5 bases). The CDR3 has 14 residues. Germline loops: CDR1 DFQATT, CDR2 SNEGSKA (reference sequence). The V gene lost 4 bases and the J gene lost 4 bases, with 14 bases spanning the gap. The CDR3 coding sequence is TGCAGTGCTATCGGCAGGGAATTATACAATGAGCAGTTCTTC. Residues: CSAIGRELYNEQFF.

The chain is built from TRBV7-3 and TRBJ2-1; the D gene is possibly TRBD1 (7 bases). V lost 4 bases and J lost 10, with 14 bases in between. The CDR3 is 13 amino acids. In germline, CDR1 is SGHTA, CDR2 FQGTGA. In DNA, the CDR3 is TGTGCCAGCAGCTCCACGGAGGGGGCGGAGCAGTTCTTC. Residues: CASSSTEGAEQFF.

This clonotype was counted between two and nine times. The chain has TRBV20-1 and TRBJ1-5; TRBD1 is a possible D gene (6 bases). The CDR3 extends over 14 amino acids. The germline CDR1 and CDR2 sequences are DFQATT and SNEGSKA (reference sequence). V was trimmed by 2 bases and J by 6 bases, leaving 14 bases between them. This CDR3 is CSARRAGVIQPQHF. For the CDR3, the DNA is TGCAGTGCTAGAAGGGCAGGGGTAATTCAGCCCCAGCATTTT.

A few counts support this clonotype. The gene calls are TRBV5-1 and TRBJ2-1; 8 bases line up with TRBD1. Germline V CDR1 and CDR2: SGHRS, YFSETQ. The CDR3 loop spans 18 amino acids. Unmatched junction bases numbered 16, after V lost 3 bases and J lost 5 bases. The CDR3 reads CASSYDGRPGGRDNEQFF. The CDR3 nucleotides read TGCGCCAGCAGCTACGACGGGCGTCCAGGGGGCCGGGACAATGAGCAGTTCTTC.